The T cell receptor beta chain described here comes from a study of CD8 T cells in ankylosing spondylitis. Study-level points and caveats: In peripheral blood, disease-linked CD8+ clones occurred at relatively low frequencies. Both synovial fluid and blood in reactive arthritis had previously been reported to carry some motif variants. As reported, disease-linked clones showed significant enrichment in matched ankylosing spondylitis synovial fluid. Ankylosing spondylitis blood appeared to carry a characteristic TCR beta motif of 7 or 8 highly homologous variants.

Germline V gene sequence: CDR1 DFQATT, CDR2 SNEGSKA (reference sequence). The J segment lost 3 bases and the V segment lost 4 bases, leaving 8 bases of the junction unmatched. CDR3 length: 15 residues. Generation of TCR beta libraries employed quantitative 5'-RACE incorporating molecular barcodes. TCRdb fed the 5' RACE reads into MiXCR, producing one record per CDR3 protein. The top ten hold more than 12% of the sample, which has a few hundred thousand distinct CDR3 sequences, less than 9.5% seen once. With regard to this clonotype: Its antigen is unknown.

This clonotype was obtained from a male donor with ankylosing spondylitis. The sample consisted of blood, either unsorted or a sorted T cell fraction (not recorded which). The chain links TRBV20-1 to TRBJ2-3; TRBD1 matches at 9 bases. This CDR3 is CSAIRTGVATDTQYF. CDR3 sequence (DNA): TGCAGTGCTATCCGGACAGGGGTAGCAACAGATACGCAGTATTTT.